This T cell receptor beta chain was retrieved from a study of T cell clones after liver transplantation. Study at large: Pre-transplant mixed lymphocyte reactions yielded third-party-reactive TCRbeta sequences as comparators for graft-donor-reactive sequences. Tolerant meant at least one year fully off immunosuppression without liver enzymes above twice normal. Findings of the study overall: Post-transplant, graft-donor-reactive CD4 TCRbeta sequences in blood dropped significantly in most of the 8 subjects.

Of note for this clone: Its antigen is unidentified.

V was cut by 3 bases and J by 2 bases, with 13 bases left in between. This CDR3 has 15 residues. Per the germline V gene, CDR1 is SGHTA and CDR2 is FQGNSA. TCRdb's table, derived via immunoSEQ multiplex PCR, lists solely in-frame clones and lacks some. Of around 78,000 clones in the sample, around 78% were seen once. The rearrangement uses TRBV7-2 and TRBJ1-2; D might be TRBD1 (5 bases). The TCR was taken from a human patient who received a liver transplant. Some T cells may originate from the graft donor. The material sequenced was CD4+ T cells from blood, taken at the 22-month timepoint. The CDR3 loop reads CASSFPRGGNYGYTF. In DNA, the CDR3 is TGTGCCAGCAGCTTCCCCCGGGGGGGAAACTATGGCTACACCTTC.